This is a list of T cell receptor beta chains from one sample in a study of T cells in Graves' hyperthyroidism and ophthalmopathy. TCRdb re-derived calls from the multiplex PCR reads in MiXCR, one entry per CDR3 protein. The sample gives some 270,000 distinct CDR3 sequences, roughly 13% of which show up once; roughly 7.7% is in the top ten. Source material: blood. The origin of the receptors is a woman in her thirties or forties with Graves' hyperthyroidism. The CDR3 runs from the conserved cysteine through the conserved F or W. The order of the fields is CDR3 DNA, CDR3 protein, clone size, V gene, J gene, D gene. D genes are given only for firm matches. Clone size, where shown, is once, few, many, or a class for clones that have expanded.

cdr3_nt: TGTGCCAGCAGCGGTAGCGGGAGTATCATCGATGAGCAGTTCTTC; cdr3_aa: CASSGSGSIIDEQFF; clone_size: .; v_call: TRBV9; j_call: TRBJ2-1; d_call: TRBD2
cdr3_nt: TGCAGCGCAGGGCTCGGGCTAGCGGGAGCAAAAAGGAATGAGCAGTTCTTC; cdr3_aa: CSAGLGLAGAKRNEQFF; clone_size: .; v_call: TRBV29-1; j_call: TRBJ2-1; d_call: TRBD2
cdr3_nt: TGTGCCAGCTCACCGAGCAGATACGGGACGTCGAACACTGAAGCTTTCTTT; cdr3_aa: CASSPSRYGTSNTEAFF; clone_size: .; v_call: TRBV18; j_call: TRBJ1-1; d_call: .
cdr3_nt: TGTGCCAGCAGCAGTGAGCGGGGGAGCTCCTACGAGCAGTACTTC; cdr3_aa: CASSSERGSSYEQYF; clone_size: many; v_call: TRBV7-2; j_call: TRBJ2-7; d_call: TRBD2
cdr3_nt: TGTGCCAGCAGCGAACTTTCCGAGCAGTACTTC; cdr3_aa: CASSELSEQYF; clone_size: many; v_call: TRBV2; j_call: TRBJ2-7; d_call: .
cdr3_nt: TGTGCCAGCAGTTACTCGGCGGTAGGGTGGTACGAGCAGTACTTC; cdr3_aa: CASSYSAVGWYEQYF; clone_size: many; v_call: TRBV6-6; j_call: TRBJ2-7; d_call: .
cdr3_nt: TGTGCCAGCACCTCACCTGGAAACACCATATATTTT; cdr3_aa: CASTSPGNTIYF; clone_size: many; v_call: TRBV6-1; j_call: TRBJ1-3; d_call: .
cdr3_nt: TGTGCCAGCAGCTTAGGGTTTGGCAGCAATCAGCCCCAGCATTTT; cdr3_aa: CASSLGFGSNQPQHF; clone_size: many; v_call: TRBV7-2; j_call: TRBJ1-5; d_call: .
cdr3_nt: TGTGCCAGCAGTTCCCCACAGCGTTTCACAGATACGCAGTATTTT; cdr3_aa: CASSSPQRFTDTQYF; clone_size: many; v_call: TRBV27; j_call: TRBJ2-3; d_call: .
cdr3_nt: TGTGCCACCAGTGACAGCGGCGTGCAGACCTCCAATGAGCAGTTCTTC; cdr3_aa: CATSDSGVQTSNEQFF; clone_size: many; v_call: TRBV24-1; j_call: TRBJ2-1; d_call: .
cdr3_nt: TGTGCCAGCAGTTTGGGCAATCAGCCCCAGCATTTT; cdr3_aa: CASSLGNQPQHF; clone_size: many; v_call: TRBV28; j_call: TRBJ1-5; d_call: .
cdr3_nt: TGTGCCAGTAGTATCTCCCCTAACACTGAAGCTTTCTTT; cdr3_aa: CASSISPNTEAFF; clone_size: many; v_call: TRBV19; j_call: TRBJ1-1; d_call: .
cdr3_nt: TGCAGTGCTAGATGGGCGGGGGCTCCCTACGAGCAGTACTTC; cdr3_aa: CSARWAGAPYEQYF; clone_size: many; v_call: TRBV20-1; j_call: TRBJ2-7; d_call: .
cdr3_nt: TGTGCCAGCAGCTTAGAACGGATGACAAGATCGGGAAACACCATATATTTT; cdr3_aa: CASSLERMTRSGNTIYF; clone_size: .; v_call: TRBV7-9; j_call: TRBJ1-3; d_call: .
cdr3_nt: TGTGCCAGCAGCTTTACAGTGAACACTGAAGCTTTCTTT; cdr3_aa: CASSFTVNTEAFF; clone_size: many; v_call: TRBV11-3; j_call: TRBJ1-1; d_call: .
cdr3_nt: TGTGCCAGCAGCAATACCGTTCAGCCCCAGCATTTT; cdr3_aa: CASSNTVQPQHF; clone_size: many; v_call: TRBV7-9; j_call: TRBJ1-5; d_call: .
cdr3_nt: TGTGCCAGCAGCCTCTCGGATCGGACCCAGCACTTC; cdr3_aa: CASSLSDRTQHF; clone_size: .; v_call: TRBV3-1; j_call: TRBJ2-5; d_call: .
cdr3_nt: TGCAGTGCTAGAGATCGTCGGCGGGGGGAGACCCAGTACTTC; cdr3_aa: CSARDRRRGETQYF; clone_size: few; v_call: TRBV20-1; j_call: TRBJ2-5; d_call: TRBD2
cdr3_nt: TGTGCCAGCAGGGGGGACAGGGAGGGTCAGCCCCAGCATTTT; cdr3_aa: CASRGDREGQPQHF; clone_size: many; v_call: TRBV2; j_call: TRBJ1-5; d_call: TRBD1
cdr3_nt: TGTGCCAGCAGCTTAGGGGAGGGCCGGGGAGCTTTCTTT; cdr3_aa: CASSLGEGRGAFF; clone_size: many; v_call: TRBV7-8; j_call: TRBJ1-1; d_call: .
cdr3_nt: TGTGCCAGCAGCTTGGACTCTACCTACAATGAGCAGTTCTTC; cdr3_aa: CASSLDSTYNEQFF; clone_size: many; v_call: TRBV6-1; j_call: TRBJ2-1; d_call: .
cdr3_nt: TGTGCCAGCAGCTTGACGGGAGGGCCTTTCTTTCAGTTCTTC; cdr3_aa: CASSLTGGPFFQFF; clone_size: many; v_call: TRBV7-2; j_call: TRBJ2-1; d_call: TRBD2
cdr3_nt: TGTGCCAGCAGCCCCTGGGGGGAGGATGAAAAACTGTTTTTT; cdr3_aa: CASSPWGEDEKLFF; clone_size: many; v_call: TRBV7-8; j_call: TRBJ1-4; d_call: .
cdr3_nt: TGTGCCAGCAGCCGAGTCTATGGCTACACCTTC; cdr3_aa: CASSRVYGYTF; clone_size: many; v_call: TRBV2; j_call: TRBJ1-2; d_call: .
cdr3_nt: TGTGCCAGCAGCCGTGATGACAGGGGTTCCTATACCGAGCAGTACTTC; cdr3_aa: CASSRDDRGSYTEQYF; clone_size: few; v_call: TRBV5-8; j_call: TRBJ2-7; d_call: TRBD1
cdr3_nt: TGCAGTGTGGTACAGGGAAGCTATGGCTACACCTTC; cdr3_aa: CSVVQGSYGYTF; clone_size: .; v_call: TRBV20-1; j_call: TRBJ1-2; d_call: .
cdr3_nt: TGTGCCAGCATCATCACCCCGGACAGGGGTGACTTTGAAGCTTTCTTT; cdr3_aa: CASIITPDRGDFEAFF; clone_size: many; v_call: TRBV6-1; j_call: TRBJ1-1; d_call: TRBD1
cdr3_nt: TGCGCCAGCAGCTTGGCAGCGGGAGGCCCCCCAGAGACCCAGTACTTC; cdr3_aa: CASSLAAGGPPETQYF; clone_size: few; v_call: TRBV5-1; j_call: TRBJ2-5; d_call: TRBD2
cdr3_nt: TGTGCCTGGGCCCGGGGTCCGAACACTGAAGCTTTCTTT; cdr3_aa: CAWARGPNTEAFF; clone_size: many; v_call: TRBV30; j_call: TRBJ1-1; d_call: .
cdr3_nt: TGTGCCAGCAGCTTAGTGCGGGGATTGGACACTGAAGCTTTCTTT; cdr3_aa: CASSLVRGLDTEAFF; clone_size: many; v_call: TRBV7-9; j_call: TRBJ1-1; d_call: .
cdr3_nt: TGTGCCAGCAGCTTGGCCGTGCCAGATACGCAGTATTTT; cdr3_aa: CASSLAVPDTQYF; clone_size: many; v_call: TRBV7-6; j_call: TRBJ2-3; d_call: .
cdr3_nt: TGCAGCGGAAGCCCGACTAGCGGGAGACAAGATACGCAGTATTTT; cdr3_aa: CSGSPTSGRQDTQYF; clone_size: few; v_call: TRBV29-1; j_call: TRBJ2-3; d_call: TRBD2
cdr3_nt: TGTGCCAGCAGTTCGCCGGGACAGGGCTACTCCGGGGAGCTGTTTTTT; cdr3_aa: CASSSPGQGYSGELFF; clone_size: .; v_call: TRBV12-3/TRBV12-4; j_call: TRBJ2-2; d_call: TRBD1
cdr3_nt: TGCGCCAGCAGCTGGCAGGGTAGCGGCACAGATACGCAGTATTTT; cdr3_aa: CASSWQGSGTDTQYF; clone_size: .; v_call: TRBV5-1; j_call: TRBJ2-3; d_call: .
cdr3_nt: TGTGCCACCAGTGATTTGATCTCAGGAGACTCTGGAAACACCATATATTTT; cdr3_aa: CATSDLISGDSGNTIYF; clone_size: few; v_call: TRBV24-1; j_call: TRBJ1-3; d_call: .
cdr3_nt: TGTGCCAGCAGCGAACAGGCACGGAACACTGAAGCTTTCTTT; cdr3_aa: CASSEQARNTEAFF; clone_size: many; v_call: TRBV2; j_call: TRBJ1-1; d_call: .
cdr3_nt: TGTGCCAGCAGCGTAGGGGACCCCAGCACCAGGGAGCTGTTTTTT; cdr3_aa: CASSVGDPSTRELFF; clone_size: .; v_call: TRBV11-2; j_call: TRBJ2-2; d_call: .
cdr3_nt: TGTGCCACGATCTACAGGGGAAAACTGTTTTTT; cdr3_aa: CATIYRGKLFF; clone_size: many; v_call: TRBV19; j_call: TRBJ1-4; d_call: TRBD1
cdr3_nt: TGCAGTGCTAGAGACCCGGACAGGGTGGAAGGCTACACCTTC; cdr3_aa: CSARDPDRVEGYTF; clone_size: many; v_call: TRBV20-1; j_call: TRBJ1-2; d_call: TRBD1
cdr3_nt: TGTGCCAGCAGTGAAGCGCCGGGACAGGGTTATGGCTACACCTTC; cdr3_aa: CASSEAPGQGYGYTF; clone_size: .; v_call: TRBV6-1; j_call: TRBJ1-2; d_call: TRBD1
cdr3_nt: TGCAGTGCTAGAGATGGACAGGAGATACAGGAGACCCAGTACTTC; cdr3_aa: CSARDGQEIQETQYF; clone_size: many; v_call: TRBV20-1; j_call: TRBJ2-5; d_call: TRBD1
cdr3_nt: TGTGCCAGCAGTTACTCCCTGACAGGGGACACTGAAGCTTTCTTT; cdr3_aa: CASSYSLTGDTEAFF; clone_size: many; v_call: TRBV6-5; j_call: TRBJ1-1; d_call: TRBD1
cdr3_nt: TGTGCCAGCAGACAGGTTAGCACAGATACGCAGTATTTT; cdr3_aa: CASRQVSTDTQYF; clone_size: many; v_call: TRBV10-3; j_call: TRBJ2-3; d_call: .
cdr3_nt: TGCAGCGTTCGAAAAAGTGACACCGGGGAGCTGTTTTTT; cdr3_aa: CSVRKSDTGELFF; clone_size: many; v_call: TRBV29-1; j_call: TRBJ2-2; d_call: .
cdr3_nt: TGTGCCAGCAGCTTGTGGGGCGCAATCTACGAGCAGTACTTC; cdr3_aa: CASSLWGAIYEQYF; clone_size: many; v_call: TRBV5-6; j_call: TRBJ2-7; d_call: .
cdr3_nt: TGCGCCAGCAGCCACCTAACAAGAGACGAGCAGTACTTC; cdr3_aa: CASSHLTRDEQYF; clone_size: few; v_call: TRBV4-1; j_call: TRBJ2-7; d_call: .
cdr3_nt: TGTGCCAGCAGTGCTCGGCAGGGTGGCGGCGGGGAGCTGTTTTTT; cdr3_aa: CASSARQGGGGELFF; clone_size: few; v_call: TRBV2; j_call: TRBJ2-2; d_call: .
cdr3_nt: TGTGCCAGCAGCCAAGATTTTGGTGTGGGGGGACAAGAGACCCAGTACTTC; cdr3_aa: CASSQDFGVGGQETQYF; clone_size: .; v_call: TRBV3-1; j_call: TRBJ2-5; d_call: .
cdr3_nt: TGTGCCAGCAGTACGGCCGGGACTAGCGGGAGAAAAACACGGGGGAATGAGCAGTTCTTC; cdr3_aa: CASSTAGTSGRKTRGNEQFF; clone_size: many; v_call: TRBV6-2/TRBV6-3; j_call: TRBJ2-1; d_call: TRBD2
cdr3_nt: TGTGCCAGCAGTCGACTAGCGGGAGAAGCTAACACCGGGGAGCTGTTTTTT; cdr3_aa: CASSRLAGEANTGELFF; clone_size: many; v_call: TRBV6-2/TRBV6-3; j_call: TRBJ2-2; d_call: TRBD2
cdr3_nt: TGCAGCGTTGAAGGTACTAGCGGGCCTTACAATGAGCAGTTCTTC; cdr3_aa: CSVEGTSGPYNEQFF; clone_size: .; v_call: TRBV29-1; j_call: TRBJ2-1; d_call: TRBD2
cdr3_nt: TGCAGTGCTAGAGATAAGGTTAACTATGGCTACACCTTC; cdr3_aa: CSARDKVNYGYTF; clone_size: .; v_call: TRBV20-1; j_call: TRBJ1-2; d_call: .
cdr3_nt: TGTGCCAGCAAACAGACAGGGGGCAGTTCACCCCTCCACTTT; cdr3_aa: CASKQTGGSSPLHF; clone_size: many; v_call: TRBV27; j_call: TRBJ1-6; d_call: TRBD1